The 28 T cell receptor beta chains given below trace back to one sample, sequenced in a study of T-cell memory formation after mild COVID-19. TCRdb re-derived calls from the 5' RACE reads in MiXCR, one entry per CDR3 protein. The sample contains 25,000 to 30,000 distinct CDR3 sequences, about 12% of which appear only once. Material: PBMCs or a T cell subset sorted from them (not recorded which). The origin of the receptors is an adult woman who had mild COVID-19 (a few samples of this study predate the infection). Cell type and time point are not known.

This clonotype occurred many times. V is TRBV11-2 and J is TRBJ2-3; D not resolved. Per germline, CDR1 SGHAT and CDR2 FQNNGV. V lost 3 bases and J 4 bases, leaving 14 bases between the germline ends. The CDR3 extends over 15 amino acids. The CDR3 region is CASSFRARGADTQYF. For the CDR3, the DNA is TGTGCCAGCAGCTTTCGCGCCCGCGGTGCAGATACGCAGTATTTT.

This clonotype showed up many times. V and J are TRBV20-1 and TRBJ2-7, with 9 bases aligning to TRBD2. Losses at the gene ends were 0 bases for V and 3 bases for J; bases not matched to a gene: 6. The CDR3 runs 15 residues. Per germline, CDR1 DFQATT and CDR2 SNEGSKA (reference sequence). The chain's CDR3 is CSARDRLAERYEQYF. The CDR3 DNA reads TGCAGTGCTAGAGATCGACTAGCGGAACGCTACGAGCAGTACTTC.

This clonotype was observed at least ten times. The chain links TRBV5-1 to TRBJ2-3; D might be TRBD1 (5 bases). This CDR3 region has 21 residues. The V end lost 3 bases, the J end lost 0 bases, and 29 bases lay between the germline ends. The germline gives CDR1 SGHRS, CDR2 YFSETQ. The CDR3 DNA follows: TGCGCCAGCAGCTCCAAGGGGTCTCCATCAACGTTCTCCATTAGCACAGATACGCAGTATTTT. It encodes CASSSKGSPSTFSISTDTQYF. The whole variable domain, remainder taken from reference TRBV5-1 and TRBJ2-3, is KAGVTQTPRYLIKTRGQQVTLSCSPISGHRSVSWYQQTPGQGLQFLFEYFSETQRNKGNFPGRFSGRQFSNSRSEMNVSTLELGDSALYLCASSSKGSPSTFSISTDTQYFGPGTRLTVL.

The table lists this clonotype with many counts. This chain connects TRBV4-1 to TRBJ2-3, with D tentatively TRBD1 or TRBD2 (6 bases each). Trimming shortened V by 5 bases and J by 6 bases, and 30 bases separated the two germline ends. In germline, CDR1 is MGHRA, CDR2 YSYEKL. The CDR3 extends over 19 amino acids. Here the CDR3 reads CASSTPSSGARWEDDTQYF. The CDR3 DNA reads as TGCGCCAGCAGCACCCCGTCCTCGGGGGCGAGGTGGGAGGACGATACGCAGTATTTT.

This clonotype was observed at least ten times. The V gene is TRBV5-6, the J gene TRBJ2-4; D perhaps matches TRBD2 (5 bases). The CDR3 is 14 residues long. The germline gives CDR1 SGHDT, CDR2 YYEEEE. The V end was cut by 0 bases, the J end by 6 bases, with 10 bases between. The CDR3 here is CASSLVSAANIQYF. The CDR3 DNA is TGTGCCAGCAGCTTGGTTAGCGCGGCAAACATTCAGTACTTC. The full variable domain, in which reference TRBV5-6 and TRBJ2-4 provide the parts outside the CDR3, is DAGVTQSPTHLIKTRGQQVTLRCSPKSGHDTVSWYQQALGQGPQFIFQYYEEEERQRGNFPDRFSGHQFPNYSSELNVNALLLGDSALYLCASSLVSAANIQYFGAGTRLSVL.

The chain employs TRBV5-6 and TRBJ2-5, with 10 positions matching TRBD2. Germline V gives CDR1 SGHDT, CDR2 YYEEEE. Losses at the gene ends were 0 bases for V and 4 bases for J; bases not matched to a gene: 3. The CDR3 spans 15 residues. As DNA, the CDR3 is TGTGCCAGCAGCTTGGTAGCGGGGGGTCGAGAGACCCAGTACTTC. Translating it yields CASSLVAGGRETQYF. Based on the CDR3 plus reference TRBV5-6 and TRBJ2-5, the full variable domain is DAGVTQSPTHLIKTRGQQVTLRCSPKSGHDTVSWYQQALGQGPQFIFQYYEEEERQRGNFPDRFSGHQFPNYSSELNVNALLLGDSALYLCASSLVAGGRETQYFGPGTRLLVL.

Judged by abundance, this clonotype is medium-sized. The chain has TRBV12-3 or TRBV12-4 and TRBJ1-5; D is undetermined. Between the trimmed V and J ends, which lost 6 bases and 1 base, there was a span of 13 bases. The CDR3 is made up of 15 amino acids. CDR3 in DNA: TGTGCCAGCAGCGTCGAGGGAATAAGCAATCAGCCCCAGCATTTT. It translates to CASSVEGISNQPQHF.

In this sample, this clonotype turned up many times. V and J are TRBV4-2 and TRBJ2-7; TRBD1 or TRBD2 may be the D gene (6 bases each). Trimming took off 0 bases at V and 7 bases at J, with 16 bases between the two ends. Germline CDR1 LGHNA, CDR2 YNFKEQ. The CDR3 covers 15 residues. The CDR3 sequence: CASSQERGRYEEQYF. In nucleotides, the CDR3 is TGTGCCAGCAGCCAAGAACGGGGGCGATATGAGGAGCAGTACTTC.

This clonotype has a count of ten or more. The gene calls are TRBV5-5 and TRBJ2-3; unclear D gene. In germline, CDR1 is SGHKS, CDR2 YYEKEE (reference sequence). This CDR3 is 15 amino acids long. The ends were cut back, 0 bases at V and 1 base at J, with 9 bases in the middle. The chain's CDR3 is CASSLAYTRTDTQYF. In DNA form, the CDR3 reads TGTGCCAGCAGCTTGGCGTATACCCGCACAGATACGCAGTATTTT.

There are many counts of this clonotype. The rearrangement uses TRBV5-5 and TRBJ1-1; D unclear. Per the germline V gene, CDR1 is SGHKS and CDR2 is YYEKEE (reference sequence). V was trimmed by 2 bases and J by 2 bases, leaving 7 bases between them. This CDR3 contains 13 residues. The DNA for the CDR3 is TGTGCCAGCAGCTTACTGATAAACACTGAAGCTTTCTTT. Residues: CASSLLINTEAFF.

This clonotype was seen ten or more times. The chain carries TRBV3-1 and TRBJ2-7, with TRBD2 matching 11 bases. The CDR3 runs to 15 residues. J gave up 1 base and V 4 bases, and 3 bases lay outside the gene matches. The germline V gene has CDR1 LGHDT and CDR2 YNNKEL (reference sequence). The CDR3 reads CASSRSGGESYEQYF. CDR3 DNA: TGTGCCAGCAGCCGTAGCGGGGGGGAATCCTACGAGCAGTACTTC.

This clonotype was detected many times. The gene calls are TRBV24-1 and TRBJ2-1; TRBD1 matches 8 bases. CDR3 length: 13 amino acids. The germline CDR1 and CDR2 sequences are KGHDR and SFDVKD. J was trimmed by 10 bases and V by 4 bases; bases with no gene match: 5. As DNA, the CDR3 is TGTGCCACCAGTGAGGGACAGGCGGGGGAGCAGTTCTTC. It is translated as CATSEGQAGEQFF.

This clonotype was detected ten times or more. J is TRBJ1-1 and V is TRBV7-9; D gene uncertain. Germline CDR1 is SEHNR and CDR2 is FQNEAQ (reference sequence). This CDR3 is built from 13 residues. Trimming cost V 5 bases and J 3 bases, with 10 bases left between them. The CDR3 DNA reads TGTGCCAGCAGCCTTATTGGGGACACTGAAGCTTTCTTT. This gives the protein CASSLIGDTEAFF.

This clonotype appeared many times. The rearrangement uses TRBV27 and TRBJ1-2, with D possibly TRBD1 on 5 matching bases. There are 14 residues in the CDR3. Germline values: CDR1 MNHEY, CDR2 SMNVEV (reference sequence). V lost 6 bases and J lost 1, with 12 bases in between. Here the CDR3 reads CASSQTARNYGYTF. For the CDR3, the DNA is TGTGCCAGCAGCCAGACAGCCCGTAACTATGGCTACACCTTC.

This clonotype was seen repeatedly, ten times or more. The CDR3 loop reads CASSPPLWGDYSTDTQYF. CDR3 sequence (DNA): TGTGCCAGCAGTCCGCCATTGTGGGGGGACTATAGCACAGATACGCAGTATTTT. This chain links TRBV12-3 or TRBV12-4 with TRBJ2-3; TRBD2 matches at 7 bases. V shed 5 bases and J 0 bases; nucleotides not matched to a gene: 14. The CDR3 is 18 residues long.

This clonotype was counted at least ten times. V and J are TRBV4-1 and TRBJ2-1, with 10 bases aligning to TRBD2. The germline V gene has CDR1 MGHRA and CDR2 YSYEKL. This CDR3 spans 22 amino acids. V gave up 2 bases and J gave up 8 bases; unmatched junction bases: 27. CDR3 region: CASSQPFGQAKLKSGRGDEQFF. CDR3 nucleotide sequence: TGCGCCAGCAGCCAACCGTTCGGACAGGCGAAACTGAAGAGCGGGAGGGGCGATGAGCAGTTCTTC.

This clonotype came up many times. The genes are TRBV2 and TRBJ2-1; the D gene could be TRBD1 or TRBD2 (5 bases each). The CDR3 runs to 15 residues. Germline values: CDR1 SNHLY, CDR2 FYNNEI. V was shortened by 6 bases and J by 2 bases, with 14 bases between the two germline ends. The CDR3 DNA reads TGTGCCAGCAGGATGGGGCAGGGAGCCTACAATGAGCAGTTCTTC. As protein: CASRMGQGAYNEQFF.

V and J are TRBV12-3 or TRBV12-4 and TRBJ2-3; D gene uncertain. Between the trimmed V and J ends, which lost 6 bases and 7 bases, there was a span of 17 bases. The length of the CDR3 is 14 residues. CDR3: CASSRQRSTNTQYF. The CDR3 region has the DNA TGTGCCAGCAGCCGCCAAAGGTCTACAAATACGCAGTATTTT.

This clonotype was counted many times. The chain combines TRBV5-6 with TRBJ1-2; no definite D call. Trimming took off 0 bases at V and 2 bases at J, with 5 bases between the two ends. Per germline, CDR1 SGHDT and CDR2 YYEEEE. The CDR3 sequence is 13 residues long. The DNA for the CDR3 is TGTGCCAGCAGCTTGGACGGCAACTATGGCTACACCTTC. It encodes CASSLDGNYGYTF.

The table lists this clonotype with many counts. V usage is TRBV6-6 and J usage is TRBJ2-5, with TRBD1 matching 8 bases. The length of the CDR3 is 13 residues. Germline V gene lookup returns CDR1 MNHNY and CDR2 SVGAGI (reference sequence). The J segment lost 2 bases and the V segment lost 6 bases, leaving 2 bases of the junction unmatched. CDR3 sequence reads: CASRWTGQETQYF. For the CDR3, the DNA is TGTGCCAGCAGATGGACAGGGCAAGAGACCCAGTACTTC.

The sample holds many counts of this clonotype. The chain couples TRBV20-1 to TRBJ2-2; 7 bases match TRBD2. The CDR3 loop spans 15 amino acids. The J segment lost 5 bases and the V segment lost 0 bases, leaving 6 bases of the junction unmatched. In germline, CDR1 is DFQATT, CDR2 SNEGSKA (reference sequence). The CDR3 DNA reads as TGCAGTGCTAGAGATGGCGGGAGAGGAACCGGGGAGCTGTTTTTT. This translates into CSARDGGRGTGELFF.

This clonotype was seen repeatedly, ten times or more. The chain carries TRBV20-1 and TRBJ1-5; D possibly corresponds to TRBD1 (5 bases). V was shortened by 6 bases and J by 3 bases, with 18 bases between the two germline ends. In germline, CDR1 is DFQATT, CDR2 SNEGSKA (reference sequence). This CDR3 has 15 residues. The CDR3 DNA is TGCAGTGCGAACACGGGGGTGCCCACCAATCAGCCCCAGCATTTT. It encodes CSANTGVPTNQPQHF.

The CDR3 DNA follows: TGCGCCAGCAGCCCTGGGACGGCTTCCTACAATGAGCAGTTCTTC. Amino acid sequence: CASSPGTASYNEQFF. The chain employs TRBV4-3 and TRBJ2-1; D tentatively reads TRBD1 or TRBD2 (5 bases each). The CDR3 extends over 15 amino acids. Looked up from germline, CDR1 is LGHNA and CDR2 is YSLEER. Trimming took 4 bases from V and 1 from J, leaving 11 bases between them.

The table lists this clonotype with many counts. The chain links TRBV6-6 to TRBJ2-2; D gene ambiguous. Germline V CDR1 and CDR2: MNHNY, SVGAGI (reference sequence). The CDR3 contains 16 residues. Trimming pared 2 bases from V and 0 bases from J, leaving 10 bases between. The CDR3 spells CASSYPTPSNTGELFF. The CDR3 DNA reads as TGTGCCAGCAGTTACCCGACTCCATCGAACACCGGGGAGCTGTTTTTT.

This clonotype was detected many times. V is TRBV3-1 and J is TRBJ2-1; TRBD2 aligns across 10 bases. This CDR3 is built from 19 residues. Germline CDR1 is LGHDT and CDR2 is YNNKEL (reference sequence). Germline trimming cut 4 bases from V and 7 bases from J; bases unmatched to any gene: 19. The DNA for the CDR3 is TGTGCCAGCAGCCCCCAGAAGGGCGGAAGCGGGGGGGCAGGGAATGAGCAGTTCTTC. It yields the protein CASSPQKGGSGGAGNEQFF.

The chain recombines TRBV5-1 with TRBJ2-5; D not certain. CDR1 and CDR2 from the germline V gene are SGHRS and YFSETQ. The CDR3 has 14 residues. The germline V and J ends were trimmed by 0 bases and 0 bases, with 6 bases remaining between them. Here the CDR3 reads CASSLVGDQETQYF. In nucleotides, the CDR3 is TGCGCCAGCAGCTTGGTGGGTGACCAAGAGACCCAGTACTTC.

This clonotype came up many times. The chain couples TRBV7-2 to TRBJ2-7, with a possible D match to TRBD2 (5 bases). The V and J ends lost 9 bases and 2 bases respectively, with 8 bases between them. The CDR3 is 11 amino acids. The V gene's germline CDR1 is SGHTA and CDR2 FQGNSA. The CDR3 DNA follows: TGTGCCAGTAGCGCGGCCTACGAGCAGTACTTC. This gives the protein CASSAAYEQYF.

This clonotype was detected many times. This chain uses TRBV18 with TRBJ2-3; D unresolved. The CDR3 loop spans 12 amino acids. V lost 3 bases and J 5 bases, leaving 6 bases between the germline ends. CDR1 is KGHSH and CDR2 is LQKENI in the germline V gene. The CDR3 nucleotides are TGTGCCAGCTCACCCGATCGAGATACGCAGTATTTT. Translated, it gives CASSPDRDTQYF.